These 16 T cell receptor beta chains originate from one sample sequenced in a study of blood T cell repertoires in COVID-19. Profiled with immunoSEQ multiplex PCR; TCRdb holds only in-frame clones, not every one. The sample yields roughly 60,000 clones, roughly 90% seen once. Sample: peripheral blood. The receptors originated from a human donor in a cohort sampled during active COVID-19.

This clone was seen only a few times. This chain uses TRBV20-1 with TRBJ2-7; 9 bases map to TRBD2. V shed 3 bases and J 3 bases; nucleotides not matched to a gene: 3. Looked up from germline, CDR1 is DFQATT and CDR2 is SNEGSKA (reference sequence). The CDR3 consists of 13 residues. The CDR3 reads CSASVAGVYEQYF. The CDR3 nucleotides read TGCAGTGCTAGTGTAGCGGGAGTCTACGAGCAGTACTTC.

The chain is built from TRBV20-1 and TRBJ1-1; no clear D. V was pared by 2 bases and J by 8 bases, with 9 bases between. CDR1 is DFQATT and CDR2 is SNEGSKA in the germline V gene (reference sequence). The CDR3 has 11 residues. Here the CDR3 reads CSARPTGEAFF. In nucleotides, the CDR3 is TGCAGTGCTAGACCCACGGGAGAAGCTTTCTTT.

V usage is TRBV7-8 and J usage is TRBJ1-4, with 9 bases matching TRBD1. Trimming cost V 5 bases and J 8 bases; bases outside gene matches: 15. The CDR3 has 17 amino acids. Germline values: CDR1 SGHVS, CDR2 FQNEAQ. This chain's CDR3 is CASSLRDRARVAEKLFF. In DNA, the CDR3 is TGTGCCAGCAGCCTACGGGACAGGGCCAGGGTTGCGGAAAAACTGTTTTTT.

The chain combines TRBV14 with TRBJ1-2; D is perhaps TRBD1 (5 bases). V lost 1 base to trimming and J lost 4 bases, with 13 bases between them. Looked up from germline, CDR1 is SGHDN and CDR2 is FVKESK. The CDR3 is made up of 15 amino acids. In nucleotides, the CDR3 is TGTGCCAGCAGCCAAGCCACAGATGGGGCCTATGGCTACACCTTC. This encodes CASSQATDGAYGYTF. Combining the CDR3 with reference TRBV14 and TRBJ1-2 gives the whole variable domain EAGVTQFPSHSVIEKGQTVTLRCDPISGHDNLYWYRRVMGKEIKFLLHFVKESKQDESGMPNNRFLAERTGGTYSTLKVQPAELEDSGVYFCASSQATDGAYGYTFGSGTRLTVV.

This sequence joins TRBV14 and TRBJ2-3, with TRBD1 as a possible D gene (6 bases). The germline V gene has CDR1 SGHDN and CDR2 FVKESK. This CDR3 has 15 amino acids. Trimming took off 7 bases at V and 2 bases at J, with 16 bases between the two ends. The DNA of the CDR3 is TGTGCCAGCACCCCCCTTGACAGGCTCACAGATACGCAGTATTTT. Residues: CASTPLDRLTDTQYF.

V gene TRBV19 combines with J gene TRBJ2-3; 13 nucleotides match TRBD2. V trimming: 9 bases; J trimming: 6 bases; junction bases outside the gene matches: 18. CDR3 length: 18 residues. Looked up from germline, CDR1 is LNHDA and CDR2 is SQIVND (reference sequence). CDR3 in amino acids: CASGENGLAGAEGDTQYF. The CDR3, as DNA: TGTGCCAGCGGCGAAAACGGACTAGCGGGGGCTGAAGGGGATACGCAGTATTTT.

The V call is TRBV5-6, the J call TRBJ1-4; 9 bases align to TRBD1. The junction had 10 bases not matched to a gene; V was cut back by 4 bases and J by 3 bases. The CDR3 length is 17 residues. CDR1 is SGHDT and CDR2 is YYEEEE in the germline V gene. CDR3 in amino acids: CASSRAGQGSANEKLFF. Here the CDR3 DNA reads TGTGCCAGCAGCAGGGCGGGACAGGGATCGGCTAATGAAAAACTGTTTTTT.

This rearrangement joins TRBV7-8 to TRBJ2-7; maybe TRBD2 (5 bases). The V and J ends lost 4 bases and 2 bases respectively, with 27 bases between them. CDR1 SGHVS and CDR2 FQNEAQ come from the germline V gene. The CDR3 spans 19 residues. The DNA for the CDR3 is TGTGCCAGCAGCTCCACCACCCCAGTCGTACGGGGAATCCCCTACGAGCAGTACTTC. Amino acid sequence: CASSSTTPVVRGIPYEQYF.

The chain links TRBV7-2 to TRBJ2-1; TRBD2 matches 9 bases. J lost 7 bases, V lost 5 bases, and 15 bases had no gene match. The CDR3 runs to 17 residues. The V gene's germline CDR1 is SGHTA and CDR2 FQGNSA. CDR3 sequence: CASSAVGGAGGRNEQFF. CDR3 nucleotides: TGTGCCAGCAGCGCGGTAGGTGGAGCGGGGGGCCGAAATGAGCAGTTCTTC.

This rearrangement joins TRBV15 to TRBJ2-7; TRBD2 aligns across 7 bases. CDR1 LNHNV and CDR2 YYDKDF come from the germline V gene (reference sequence). Trimming took 5 bases from V and 5 from J; bases not matched to a gene: 6. The CDR3 loop spans 13 amino acids. CDR3: CATSLNRGDEQYF. CDR3 nucleotides: TGTGCCACCAGCCTAAACCGGGGGGACGAGCAGTACTTC. Full variable domain (outside the CDR3, taken from reference TRBV15 and TRBJ2-7): DAMVIQNPRYQVTQFGKPVTLSCSQTLNHNVMYWYQQKSSQAPKLLFHYYDKDFNNEADTPDNFQSRRPNTSFCFLDIRSPGLGDTAMYLCATSLNRGDEQYFGPGTRLTVT.

This clone was seen just once. The chain is built from TRBV3-1 (or the pseudogene TRBV3-2) and TRBJ2-7, with TRBD1 matching over 7 bases. The CDR3 runs to 15 residues. V lost 4 bases and J lost 3; bases outside the gene matches: 9. Germline V lookup: CDR1 LGHDT, CDR2 YNNKEL (reference sequence). This CDR3 reads CASSLNSGTDYEQYF. The CDR3 region has the DNA TGTGCCAGCAGCCTCAATTCCGGGACAGACTACGAGCAGTACTTC.

This chain links TRBV7-2 with TRBJ2-5; D gene unclear. This CDR3 is 13 amino acids long. With 5 bases removed from V and 1 base from J, the gap between germline ends came to 8 bases. Germline V gene lookup returns CDR1 SGHTA and CDR2 FQGNSA. The CDR3 protein is CASSTYPQETQYF. The CDR3 DNA reads as TGTGCCAGCAGCACCTACCCCCAAGAGACCCAGTACTTC.

The chain carries TRBV9 and TRBJ2-3; 8 positions match TRBD2. Germline V gives CDR1 SGDLS, CDR2 YYNGEE. Trimming took 2 bases from V and 2 from J; bases not matched to a gene: 7. This CDR3 has 16 amino acids. CDR3 sequence: CASSVLGGLDTDTQYF. DNA for the CDR3: TGTGCCAGCAGCGTGCTAGGGGGACTAGACACAGATACGCAGTATTTT.

The V and J genes are TRBV30 and TRBJ1-5, with D possibly TRBD1 on 6 matching bases. V was clipped by 2 bases and J by 6 bases, with 17 bases between them. The CDR3 has 15 amino acids. Germline CDR1 and CDR2: GTSNPN and SVGIG (reference sequence). The DNA of the CDR3 is TGTGCCTGGAGTCTCGAGGGGGGGCGGTTTCAGCCCCAGCATTTT. Its protein is CAWSLEGGRFQPQHF.

This clone was counted once. This chain connects TRBV5-6 to TRBJ1-2, with TRBD1 as a possible D gene (5 bases). This CDR3 spans 13 amino acids. Trimming removed 4 bases from V and 8 bases from J, with 15 bases in between. The germline V gene encodes CDR1 SGHDT and CDR2 YYEEEE. As DNA, the CDR3 is TGTGCCAGCAGCCCCGGGGGGTCCGGCGGCTACACCTTC. Its protein is CASSPGGSGGYTF.

The genes are TRBV30 and TRBJ2-2; D is uncertain. The germline gives CDR1 GTSNPN, CDR2 SVGIG (reference sequence). This CDR3 is 11 amino acids long. The V end was cut by 2 bases, the J end by 6 bases, with 4 bases between. This CDR3 reads CAWSPAGELFF. The CDR3, as DNA: TGTGCCTGGAGTCCCGCCGGGGAGCTGTTTTTT.